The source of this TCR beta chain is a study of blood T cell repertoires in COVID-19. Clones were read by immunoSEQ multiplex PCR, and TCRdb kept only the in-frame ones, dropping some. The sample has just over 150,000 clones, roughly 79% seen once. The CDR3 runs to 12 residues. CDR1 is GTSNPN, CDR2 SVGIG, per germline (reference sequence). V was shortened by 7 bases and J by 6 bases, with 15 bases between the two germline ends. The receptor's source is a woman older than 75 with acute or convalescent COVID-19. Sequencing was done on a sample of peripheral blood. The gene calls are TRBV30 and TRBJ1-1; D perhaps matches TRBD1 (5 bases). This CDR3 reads CAYGRRGPEAFF. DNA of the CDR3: TGTGCCTACGGGAGAAGGGGCCCTGAAGCTTTCTTT.